Listed here are 23 T cell receptor beta chains from one sample, sequenced in a study of CD4 T cells in relation to SARS-CoV-2 and coronaviruses. Clones were read by immunoSEQ multiplex PCR, and TCRdb kept only the in-frame ones, dropping some. The table has about 59,000 clones, roughly 90% seen once; the top ten hold 1.1% to 1.5%. Before the COVID-19 pandemic, during about 2011-2019, CD4+ T cells were taken from unexposed donors. Material for sequencing was memory CD4+ T cells from PBMCs. These receptors were obtained from a human donor in good health.

J is TRBJ2-5 and V is TRBV9; D might be TRBD2 (5 bases). V lost 2 bases, J lost 5 bases, and 13 bases lay in between. The germline gives CDR1 SGDLS, CDR2 YYNGEE. The CDR3 covers 14 residues. The CDR3 here is CASSVLTGGETQYF. For the CDR3, the DNA is TGTGCCAGCAGCGTTTTAACCGGCGGGGAGACCCAGTACTTC.

The V gene is TRBV7-9, the J gene TRBJ2-6, with TRBD1 identical over 9 bases. Germline CDR1 SEHNR, CDR2 FQNEAQ (reference sequence). This CDR3 region has 16 residues. V gave up 7 bases and J gave up 0 bases; unmatched junction bases: 4. The CDR3 sequence: CASTGTGRSGANVLTF. The CDR3 bases are TGTGCCAGCACAGGGACAGGGCGCTCTGGGGCCAACGTCCTGACTTTC.

This chain joins TRBV29-1 and TRBJ2-1; 10 bases are a match to TRBD1. The trim removed 1 base at V and 3 bases at J, leaving 9 bases unmatched. There are 17 residues in the CDR3. Germline CDR1 reads SQVTM; CDR2 reads ANQGSEA. In DNA, the CDR3 is TGCAGCGTTGAAGGAAAAACTAGGACAGGGGGCTACAATGAGCAGTTCTTC. This codes for CSVEGKTRTGGYNEQFF.

V and J are TRBV28 and TRBJ1-2; 8 nucleotides line up with TRBD1. V shed 0 bases and J 6 bases; nucleotides not matched to a gene: 3. The length of the CDR3 is 14 residues. From germline, CDR1 is MDHEN and CDR2 SYDVKM. CDR3 in DNA: TGTGCCAGCAGTTTATGGGACAGGGCGAATGGCTACACCTTC. Translated: CASSLWDRANGYTF.

The chain employs TRBV18 and TRBJ1-4; a weak D match, TRBD1 (5 bases). This CDR3 is 18 amino acids long. V was cut by 2 bases and J by 0 bases, with 16 bases left in between. Germline lookup yields CDR1 KGHSH and CDR2 LQKENI. In DNA, the CDR3 is TGTGCCAGCTCACCAAGGGGTGGCGGAGGGACAACTAATGAAAAACTGTTTTTT. This translates into CASSPRGGGGTTNEKLFF.

This rearrangement joins TRBV5-1 to TRBJ1-2; tentatively, D is TRBD1 (5 bases). The CDR3 is 14 residues long. Trimming left V 0 bases short and J 8 bases short, with 14 bases between. Per germline, CDR1 SGHRS and CDR2 YFSETQ. CDR3 sequence reads: CASSLVSGPGGYTF. CDR3 in DNA: TGCGCCAGCAGCTTGGTATCCGGGCCAGGGGGCTACACCTTC.

The J gene is TRBJ2-6, the V gene TRBV12-3 or TRBV12-4; no clear D gene. The CDR3 is made up of 12 amino acids. The V and J ends lost 7 bases and 2 bases respectively, with 3 bases between them. The CDR3 bases are TGTGCCAGCAAAGCTGGGGCCAACGTCCTGACTTTC. Encoded protein: CASKAGANVLTF.

This chain links TRBV28 with TRBJ1-5; 8 bases map to TRBD1. The CDR3 length is 15 residues. The junction had 4 bases not matched to a gene; V was cut back by 6 bases and J by 0 bases. From germline, CDR1 is MDHEN and CDR2 SYDVKM. CDR3 loop: CASSRQGNSNQPQHF. As DNA, the CDR3 is TGTGCCAGCAGCCGACAGGGGAATAGCAATCAGCCCCAGCATTTT.

The chain carries TRBV6-1 and TRBJ1-2; D is unresolved. Trimming shortened V by 0 bases and J by 3 bases, and 5 bases separated the two germline ends. The CDR3 is 13 residues long. The germline CDR1 and CDR2 sequences are MNHNS and SASEGT. The CDR3 DNA follows: TGTGCCAGCAGTGAAGCGGGCTACTATGGCTACACCTTC. It yields the protein CASSEAGYYGYTF.

The genes are TRBV5-1 and TRBJ2-5; D gene ambiguous. Germline V CDR1 and CDR2: SGHRS, YFSETQ. The germline V and J ends were trimmed by 2 bases and 2 bases, with 10 bases remaining between them. This CDR3 is 14 amino acids long. The CDR3 loop is CASSLETFQETQYF. For the CDR3, the DNA is TGCGCCAGCAGCTTAGAAACTTTTCAAGAGACCCAGTACTTC.

The rearrangement joins TRBV19 to TRBJ2-1, with 8 bases fitting TRBD2. V shed 7 bases and J 15 bases; nucleotides not matched to a gene: 20. CDR1 is LNHDA, CDR2 SQIVND, per germline (reference sequence). CDR3 length: 15 amino acids. The CDR3 DNA is TGTGCCAGTAAAGAAACCGGGCAGACCGGGACTAGTCTGTTCTTC. Translation gives CASKETGQTGTSLFF.

The CDR3 DNA sequence: TGCGCCAGCAGCCAAGGGGCGGCCCTCAATCAGCCCCAGCATTTT. Amino acids: CASSQGAALNQPQHF. The chain recombines TRBV4-1 with TRBJ1-5; D is undetermined. This CDR3 is built from 15 residues. V lost 1 base and J 3 bases, leaving 10 bases between the germline ends. Germline CDR1 MGHRA, CDR2 YSYEKL.

V usage is TRBV30 and J usage is TRBJ2-7; TRBD2 matches 12 bases. The CDR3 totals 15 residues. With V trimmed by 2 bases and J by 1 base, 3 bases remained unmatched. From germline, CDR1 is GTSNPN and CDR2 SVGIG (reference sequence). The CDR3 is CAWSTGLAGSYEQYF. The CDR3 DNA is TGTGCCTGGAGTACCGGACTAGCGGGATCCTACGAGCAGTACTTC.

By share, this clone counts as medium-sized. The genes are TRBV2 and TRBJ2-5; D not certain. The V and J ends lost 4 bases and 4 bases respectively, with 10 bases between them. Germline CDR1 reads SNHLY; CDR2 reads FYNNEI. The CDR3 has 13 residues. CDR3 in DNA: TGTGCCAGCAGTGGTAGATGGACAGAGACCCAGTACTTC. Residues: CASSGRWTETQYF.

CDR3 amino acids: CASTGGGLETQYF. CDR3 DNA: TGTGCCAGCACTGGGGGGGGCCTGGAGACCCAGTACTTC. This chain links TRBV7-8 with TRBJ2-5; maybe TRBD2 (7 bases). Germline values: CDR1 SGHVS, CDR2 FQNEAQ. The CDR3 has 13 amino acids. Trimming shortened V by 7 bases and J by 5 bases, and 14 bases separated the two germline ends.

The rearrangement joins TRBV5-5 to TRBJ2-3; D might be TRBD2 (6 bases). V lost 4 bases, J lost 5 bases, and 11 bases lay in between. The CDR3 sequence is 13 residues long. CDR1 SGHKS and CDR2 YYEKEE come from the germline V gene (reference sequence). CDR3 in amino acids: CASSSRELDTQYF. CDR3 coding DNA: TGTGCCAGCAGCAGTCGGGAGTTAGATACGCAGTATTTT.

This clone was recorded a few times. The chain recombines TRBV7-7 with TRBJ1-5; 10 bases map to TRBD1. This CDR3 has 15 amino acids. The germline gives CDR1 SSHAT, CDR2 FNYEAQ (reference sequence). V lost 5 bases and J lost 7; bases outside the gene matches: 8. CDR3 sequence reads: CASSPRQGADQPQHF. The CDR3 DNA reads TGTGCCAGCAGCCCTAGACAGGGGGCTGACCAGCCCCAGCATTTT.

The chain employs TRBV27 and TRBJ2-1, with 12 nucleotides matching TRBD2. This CDR3 comprises 16 residues. Germline V CDR1 and CDR2: MNHEY, SMNVEV (reference sequence). The V and J ends lost 4 bases and 4 bases, in that order; junction bases with no gene match: 5. The CDR3 bases are TGTGCCAGCAGTTCCTCCGGGACTAGCGGGTACAATGAGCAGTTCTTC. This sequence encodes CASSSSGTSGYNEQFF.

This clone occurred once. The gene calls are TRBV4-1 and TRBJ2-3, with TRBD1 identical over 8 bases. This CDR3 contains 15 residues. The germline CDR1 and CDR2 sequences are MGHRA and YSYEKL. After removal of 5 bases from V and 4 bases from J, the junction contained 8 bases not matched to a gene. The CDR3 sequence: CASSKQTGAPDTQYF. The CDR3 bases are TGCGCCAGCAGCAAACAGACAGGGGCTCCAGATACGCAGTATTTT.

The J gene is TRBJ2-1, the V gene TRBV28; a possible D gene is TRBD2 (6 bases). Germline CDR1 is MDHEN and CDR2 is SYDVKM. The CDR3 extends over 14 amino acids. The ends were cut back, 9 bases at V and 6 bases at J, with 18 bases in the middle. The CDR3 DNA follows: TGTGCCAGTATTAGATCCGGGACTCTCAATGAGCAGTTCTTC. Translated: CASIRSGTLNEQFF.

The chain has TRBV7-2 and TRBJ2-7; D is possibly TRBD2 (5 bases). Trimming took 4 bases from V and 1 from J, leaving 14 bases between them. This CDR3 comprises 15 residues. CDR1 and CDR2 (germline): SGHTA, FQGNSA. CDR3 bases: TGTGCCAGCAGCTCGGAGGAGTTTAGGTCCTACGAGCAGTACTTC. Residues: CASSSEEFRSYEQYF.

The V call is TRBV28, the J call TRBJ1-2, with TRBD1 matching over 10 bases. Germline-derived CDR1 and CDR2 are MDHEN and SYDVKM. With 5 bases clipped from V and 8 bases from J, the junction kept 14 bases outside the gene matches. The CDR3 has 16 amino acids. The CDR3 region has the DNA TGTGCCAGCAGTCTCCAGACAGGGGGCCCGGTAGGAGGCTACACCTTC. This translates into CASSLQTGGPVGGYTF.

The genes are TRBV4-2 and TRBJ2-1; TRBD2 matches at 11 bases. The CDR3 covers 17 residues. The V and J ends lost 7 bases and 2 bases, in that order; junction bases with no gene match: 10. The germline V gene has CDR1 LGHNA and CDR2 YNFKEQ. CDR3 residues: CASMELAGAETYNEQFF. The DNA for the CDR3 is TGTGCCAGCATGGAACTAGCGGGAGCTGAGACCTACAATGAGCAGTTCTTC.